This T cell receptor beta chain came from a study of cytomegalovirus exposure and HLA in healthy donors. Germline CDR1 MNHNY, CDR2 SVGAGI (reference sequence). Trimming removed 8 bases at V and 3 bases at J, with 9 bases between. The CDR3 has 12 residues. PCR was performed using 60 Vbeta and 13 Jbeta primers. Some clones are missing from TCRdb's copy, which holds only in-frame ones; the method was immunoSEQ multiplex PCR. The sample yields over 150,000 clones, roughly 84% seen once. The sample was PBMCs. The chain employs TRBV6-6 and TRBJ2-3, with D hard to call. The origin of this receptor is a girl in the first two years of life in good health and CMV-seronegative. CDR3 sequence: CASSSATDTQYF. In nucleotides, the CDR3 is TGTGCCAGCTCTAGTGCGACAGATACGCAGTATTTT.